This TCR beta chain was captured by sequencing in a study of T cells in women clearing cervical HPV infection. About the study: HLA type stays a possible confounder, typing being limited.

immunoSEQ multiplex PCR used an average of roughly 1,300 ng genomic DNA. Here immunoSEQ multiplex PCR was the method, and the copy in TCRdb shows in-frame clones only, minus some. This sample contains 15,000 to 20,000 clones. Findings of the study overall: Richness plus V gene abundances separated cases from controls with AUC around 0.79.

Trimming stripped 2 bases from V and 1 base from J, with 17 bases between. There are 16 residues in the CDR3. CDR1 DFQATT and CDR2 SNEGSKA come from the germline V gene (reference sequence). With regard to this clone: Its antigen is still unknown. The CDR3 goes on 3 residues after the read ends, and that part is filled in from the germline J gene.

Cervical HPV DNA detected by MY09/MY11 PCR, typed by dot-blot. The sequencing sample was made of blood buffy coat. This TCR was sampled from a woman aged 18 to 75 with a cervical HPV16 infection that either progressed to CIN3+ or cleared (not recorded which). V usage is TRBV20-1 and J usage is TRBJ1-1, with TRBD1 as a possible D gene (6 bases). The CDR3 DNA, read in part, is TGCAGTGCTAGATTCGTACGGGGGGCGGAGAACACTGAA. Translation gives CSARFVRGAENTE. The whole CDR3 sequence reads CSARFVRGAENTEAFF.